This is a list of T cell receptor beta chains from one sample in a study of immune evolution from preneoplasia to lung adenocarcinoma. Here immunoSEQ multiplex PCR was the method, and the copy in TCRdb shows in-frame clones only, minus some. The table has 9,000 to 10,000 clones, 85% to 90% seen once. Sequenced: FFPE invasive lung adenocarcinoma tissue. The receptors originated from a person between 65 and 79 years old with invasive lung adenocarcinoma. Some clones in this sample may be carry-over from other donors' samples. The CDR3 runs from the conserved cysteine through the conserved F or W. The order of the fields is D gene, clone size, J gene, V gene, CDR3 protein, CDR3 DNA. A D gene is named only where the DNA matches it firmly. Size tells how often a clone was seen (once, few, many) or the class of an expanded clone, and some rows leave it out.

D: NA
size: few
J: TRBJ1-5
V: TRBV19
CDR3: CASSLNSNQPQHF
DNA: TGTGCCAGTAGTCTGAATAGCAATCAGCCCCAGCATTTT

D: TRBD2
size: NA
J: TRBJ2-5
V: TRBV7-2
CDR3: CASSPSGTREETQYF
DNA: TGTGCCAGCAGCCCCTCCGGGACTAGAGAAGAGACCCAGTACTTC

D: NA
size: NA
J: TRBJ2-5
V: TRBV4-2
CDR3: CASSQDAGLDWETQYF
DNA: TGTGCCAGCAGCCAAGATGCCGGGTTAGACTGGGAGACCCAGTACTTC

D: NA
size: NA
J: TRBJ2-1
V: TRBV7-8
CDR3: CASSWAGLNEQFF
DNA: TGTGCCAGCAGCTGGGCCGGGCTCAATGAGCAGTTCTTC

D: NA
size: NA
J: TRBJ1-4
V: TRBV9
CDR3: CASSVGFNEKLFF
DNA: TGTGCCAGCAGCGTGGGATTTAATGAAAAACTGTTTTTT

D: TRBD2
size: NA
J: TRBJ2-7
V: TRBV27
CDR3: CASSRLATAYEQYF
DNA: TGTGCCAGCAGTCGACTAGCGACAGCCTACGAGCAGTACTTC

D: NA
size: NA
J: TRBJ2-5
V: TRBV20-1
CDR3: CSALQETQYF
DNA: TGCAGTGCTTTACAAGAGACCCAGTACTTC

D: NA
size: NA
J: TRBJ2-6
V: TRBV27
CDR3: CASTRLTSGANVLTF
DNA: TGTGCCAGCACCCGACTGACCTCTGGGGCCAACGTCCTGACTTTC

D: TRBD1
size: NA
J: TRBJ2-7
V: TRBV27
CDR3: CASSKSSNRGNSYEQYF
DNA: TGTGCCAGCAGTAAATCCTCCAACAGGGGGAACTCCTACGAGCAGTACTTC

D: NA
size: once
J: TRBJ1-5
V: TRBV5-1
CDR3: CASSLRGEGNQPQHF
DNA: TGCGCCAGCAGCTTGAGGGGCGAGGGCAATCAGCCCCAGCATTTT